Sequencing of this TCR beta chain was carried out in a study of beta chain features in type 1 diabetes. The ends were cut back, 5 bases at V and 7 bases at J, with 15 bases in the middle. This CDR3 spans 14 amino acids. The germline V gene has CDR1 MDHEN and CDR2 SYDVKM. To note about this clone: Its target is unknown.

Findings and limits, study-wide: Type 1 diabetes patients had moderately but significantly shorter TCRB CDR3s in all four CD4+ subsets.

Expressed TCRB transcripts were sequenced because the entire RNA isolate underwent reverse transcription. TCRdb's copy holds only in-frame clones and misses some; the assay was immunoSEQ multiplex PCR. The data show nearly 350,000 clones, approximately 10% seen once. The genes are TRBV28 and TRBJ1-5; perhaps TRBD1 as D (6 bases). Material: central memory CD4+ T cells from blood. The sequence derives from a man in his thirties or forties with type 1 diabetes. CDR3 nucleotides: TGTGCCAGCAGTCCTCCGGGAGGGGGGCAGCCCCAGCATTTT. Protein sequence: CASSPPGGGQPQHF. Complete variable domain (other parts from reference TRBV28 and TRBJ1-5): DVKVTQSSRYLVKRTGEKVFLECVQDMDHENMFWYRQDPGLGLRLIYFSYDVKMKEKGDIPEGYSVSREKKERFSLILESASTNQTSMYLCASSPPGGGQPQHFGDGTRLSIL.